These 17 T cell receptor beta chains originate from one sample sequenced in a study of blood T cell repertoires in COVID-19. The method was immunoSEQ multiplex PCR; TCRdb's version includes in-frame clones alone and lacks a portion of them. The sample records roughly 280,000 clones, approximately 85% being singletons. Sequencing was performed on peripheral blood. The receptors were gathered from a woman between 65 and 79 years old with acute or convalescent COVID-19.

This clone was observed a few times. Within the sample, other DNA sequences also encode this same CDR3. The chain links TRBV7-3 to TRBJ1-1; weak D call: TRBD1 (5 bases). This CDR3 has 13 residues. CDR1 SGHTA and CDR2 FQGTGA come from the germline V gene. Trimming cost V 5 bases and J 1 base, with 8 bases left between them. CDR3 nucleotides: TGTGCCAGCAGCCTCGGACAGAACACTGAAGCTTTCTTT. Protein product: CASSLGQNTEAFF.

This chain links TRBV28 with TRBJ1-5; D remains unclear. Germline CDR1 reads MDHEN; CDR2 reads SYDVKM. Between the trimmed V and J ends, which lost 2 bases and 1 base, there was a span of 12 bases. CDR3 size: 16 residues. In DNA form, the CDR3 reads TGTGCCAGCAGTTTAGGAGGGAAAACGAGCAATCAGCCCCAGCATTTT. Its translation is CASSLGGKTSNQPQHF.

The rearrangement links TRBV29-1 to TRBJ1-2; possible D gene TRBD1, 6 bases. Between the trimmed V and J ends, which lost 3 bases and 8 bases, there was a span of 16 bases. Germline lookup yields CDR1 SQVTM and CDR2 ANQGSEA. The CDR3 is 13 amino acids. CDR3 nucleotide sequence: TGCAGCGTTGAGAGGGGGGGACGAGAAGGCTACACCTTC. The encoded protein is CSVERGGREGYTF.

The rearrangement links TRBV3-1 (or the pseudogene TRBV3-2) to TRBJ2-5; 7 bases align to TRBD1. CDR1 and CDR2 from the germline V gene are LGHDT and YNNKEL (reference sequence). This CDR3 spans 16 amino acids. V shed 4 bases, J shed 4 bases, and the junction held 12 bases outside the gene matches. CDR3 loop: CASSRSLGTEIETQYF. In DNA, the CDR3 is TGTGCCAGCAGCCGATCATTGGGGACAGAGATAGAGACCCAGTACTTC.

The chain has TRBV12-5 and TRBJ2-5; possible D gene TRBD2, 6 bases. V was pared by 1 base and J by 5 bases, with 14 bases between. From germline, CDR1 is LGHNT and CDR2 FRNRAP. This CDR3 spans 15 amino acids. The CDR3 protein is CASGLASGLAETQYF. Written as DNA, the CDR3 is TGTGCTAGTGGTTTGGCCTCGGGACTCGCGGAGACCCAGTACTTC.

The rearrangement uses TRBV5-1 and TRBJ1-1, with no clear D. V lost 0 bases and J lost 1, with 10 bases in between. The CDR3 extends over 15 amino acids. From germline, CDR1 is SGHRS and CDR2 YFSETQ. The CDR3 loop is CASSLVGRGNTEAFF. CDR3 nucleotide sequence: TGCGCCAGCAGCTTGGTTGGCAGAGGGAACACTGAAGCTTTCTTT. Looking up the rest from reference TRBV5-1 and TRBJ1-1 gives the full variable domain: KAGVTQTPRYLIKTRGQQVTLSCSPISGHRSVSWYQQTPGQGLQFLFEYFSETQRNKGNFPGRFSGRQFSNSRSEMNVSTLELGDSALYLCASSLVGRGNTEAFFGQGTRLTVV.

The chain employs TRBV5-1 and TRBJ2-7; maybe TRBD1 (5 bases). The CDR3 has 14 amino acids. The germline V gene encodes CDR1 SGHRS and CDR2 YFSETQ. With 2 bases removed from V and 0 bases from J, the gap between germline ends came to 9 bases. CDR3 region: CASSFVDTSYEQYF. The CDR3 DNA reads as TGCGCCAGCAGCTTCGTGGACACCTCCTACGAGCAGTACTTC.

The CDR3 protein is CASSQGFRGNYGYTF. In DNA, the CDR3 is TGCGCCAGCAGCCAAGGGTTCAGGGGCAACTATGGCTACACCTTC. The chain recombines TRBV4-1 with TRBJ1-2; possible D gene TRBD1, 6 bases. Germline V gene sequence: CDR1 MGHRA, CDR2 YSYEKL. V was trimmed by 1 base and J by 2 bases, leaving 11 bases between them. The CDR3 totals 15 residues.

This clone was seen just once. The rearrangement uses TRBV18 and TRBJ2-2; D possibly corresponds to TRBD1 (5 bases). Germline assignment: CDR1 KGHSH and CDR2 LQKENI. The CDR3 is 16 amino acids. V was cut by 4 bases and J by 0 bases, with 12 bases left in between. The CDR3 DNA follows: TGTGCCAGCTCACGCACCCGGACACCGAACACCGGGGAGCTGTTTTTT. Its protein product is CASSRTRTPNTGELFF.

The rearrangement links TRBV5-1 to TRBJ1-4; TRBD1 matches 11 bases. The trim removed 4 bases at V and 4 bases at J, leaving 6 bases unmatched. This CDR3 has 16 amino acids. Germline V gene data show CDR1 as SGHRS and CDR2 as YFSETQ. CDR3 region: CASSVGQGEGNEKLFF. The CDR3 DNA follows: TGCGCCAGCAGCGTGGGACAGGGGGAGGGTAATGAAAAACTGTTTTTT.

The chain is built from TRBV7-8 and TRBJ1-1, with D perhaps matching TRBD1 (6 bases). The germline gives CDR1 SGHVS, CDR2 FQNEAQ. V dropped 5 bases and J dropped 11 bases, with 27 bases sitting between them. The CDR3 has 16 residues. Here the CDR3 DNA reads TGTGCCAGCAGCGAAAGAACCCCTGGGACATCTACACGGGCTTTCTTT. Encoded protein: CASSERTPGTSTRAFF.

The chain couples TRBV21-1 to TRBJ2-7; TRBD2, as called in the table, went unchecked against the DNA. TRBV21-1 is reported as a pseudogene. The length of the CDR3 is 15 residues. This CDR3 reads CASSPGEGDLDEQYF. The CDR3 region has the DNA TGTGCCAGCAGCCCCGGGGAGGGGGACCTTGACGAGCAGTACTTC.

The V gene is TRBV5-4, the J gene TRBJ1-1, with 10 bases identical to TRBD1. This CDR3 spans 18 amino acids. Germline CDR1 reads SGHNT; CDR2 reads YYREEE (reference sequence). With 0 bases clipped from V and 3 bases from J, the junction kept 11 bases outside the gene matches. The CDR3 region is CASSLGRDRGRMDTEAFF. CDR3 sequence (DNA): TGTGCCAGCAGCTTGGGCAGGGACAGGGGTCGGATGGACACTGAAGCTTTCTTT.

The V call is TRBV6-5, the J call TRBJ1-6; 7 nucleotides line up with TRBD1. Germline V gene data show CDR1 as MNHEY and CDR2 as SVGAGI. This CDR3 contains 14 residues. The V gene end was trimmed by 6 bases and the J gene end by 11 bases; junction bases not matched to a gene: 10. CDR3 amino acids: CASRPGTEVTPLHF. The CDR3 coding sequence is TGTGCCAGCAGGCCCGGGACAGAGGTGACACCCCTCCACTTT.

The V gene is TRBV28, the J gene TRBJ1-5, with D perhaps matching TRBD1 (6 bases). Trimming cost V 6 bases and J 6 bases, with 15 bases left between them. Germline V gene sequence: CDR1 MDHEN, CDR2 SYDVKM. The CDR3 length is 14 residues. The CDR3 bases are TGTGCCAGCAGAGATCACAGGGATCTTCAGCCCCAGCATTTT. Its protein product is CASRDHRDLQPQHF. Combining the CDR3 with reference TRBV28 and TRBJ1-5 gives the whole variable domain DVKVTQSSRYLVKRTGEKVFLECVQDMDHENMFWYRQDPGLGLRLIYFSYDVKMKEKGDIPEGYSVSREKKERFSLILESASTNQTSMYLCASRDHRDLQPQHFGDGTRLSIL.

The chain employs TRBV6-5 and TRBJ2-2, with D possibly being TRBD1 (6 bases). The CDR3 contains 15 residues. V lost 8 bases to trimming and J lost 2 bases, with 15 bases between them. Germline V gene lookup returns CDR1 MNHEY and CDR2 SVGAGI. The CDR3 DNA reads as TGTGCCAGCCGTATTCAGGGGTCTAACACCGGGGAGCTGTTTTTT. Protein product: CASRIQGSNTGELFF.

The chain recombines TRBV18 with TRBJ1-5; 7 bases agree with TRBD1. Germline CDR1 is KGHSH and CDR2 is LQKENI. The CDR3 has 14 residues. Losses at the gene ends were 2 bases for V and 9 bases for J; bases not matched to a gene: 7. The CDR3 reads CASSPRDPGGPQHF. CDR3 coding DNA: TGTGCCAGCTCACCAAGGGACCCAGGGGGGCCCCAGCATTTT. Together with reference TRBV18 and TRBJ1-5, the CDR3 gives the full variable domain: NAGVMQNPRHLVRRRGQEARLRCSPMKGHSHVYWYRQLPEEGLKFMVYLQKENIIDESGMPKERFSAEFPKEGPSILRIQQVVRGDSAAYFCASSPRDPGGPQHFGDGTRLSIL.